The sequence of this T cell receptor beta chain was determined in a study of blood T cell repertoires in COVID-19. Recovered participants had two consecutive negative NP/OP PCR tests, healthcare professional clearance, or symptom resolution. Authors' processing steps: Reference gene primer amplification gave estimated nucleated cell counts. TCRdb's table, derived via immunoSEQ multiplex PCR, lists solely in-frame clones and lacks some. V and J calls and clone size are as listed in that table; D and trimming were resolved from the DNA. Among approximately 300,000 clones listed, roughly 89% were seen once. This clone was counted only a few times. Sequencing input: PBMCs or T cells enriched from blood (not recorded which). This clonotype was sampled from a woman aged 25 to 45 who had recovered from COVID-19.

This CDR3 reads CASSLAEAYEQYF. CDR3 coding DNA: TGTGCCAGCAGCTTAGCCGAGGCCTACGAGCAGTACTTC. V gene TRBV7-9 combines with J gene TRBJ2-7; D call uncertain. Trimming stripped 0 bases from V and 2 bases from J, with 5 bases between. The CDR3 loop spans 13 amino acids. Looked up from germline, CDR1 is SEHNR and CDR2 is FQNEAQ (reference sequence).